The TCR beta chain under discussion was sequenced for a study of blood T cell repertoires in COVID-19. Study details: Italy, Spain and the United States were the sources of the convalescent and acute COVID-19 samples. T cells, B-cell-depleted T cells, or PBMCs supplied cDNA or gDNA.

Germline V lookup: CDR1 LNHDA, CDR2 SQIVND (reference sequence). With 0 bases removed from V and 6 bases from J, the gap between germline ends came to 12 bases. The CDR3 is 15 amino acids. Original methodology: Reference gene primer amplification gave nucleated cell count estimates. The method was immunoSEQ multiplex PCR; TCRdb's version includes in-frame clones alone and lacks a portion of them. V, J and clone size reflect that table, while D and trimming were determined from the DNA. The repertoire holds about 140,000 clones, 76% seen once, with 3.5% to 5% in the top ten. Sequencing used peripheral blood. This receptor was obtained from a woman older than 75 with active or convalescent COVID-19. This chain joins TRBV19 and TRBJ1-5, with D perhaps TRBD1 (6 bases). The chain's CDR3 is CASSIEGGYSQPQHF. The CDR3, as DNA: TGTGCCAGTAGTATAGAAGGGGGTTACTCTCAGCCCCAGCATTTT.